Listed below are T cell receptor beta chains from one sample, sequenced in a study of blood T cell repertoires in COVID-19. Generated by immunoSEQ multiplex PCR, the TCRdb table keeps only in-frame clones and is missing some. The repertoire holds some 330,000 clones, with roughly 86% as singletons. The sample taken for sequencing was peripheral blood. The receptors come from a woman aged 30 to 39 with COVID-19, enrolled during active disease. CDR3s include the opening cysteine and the closing phenylalanine or tryptophan. A D gene is named only where the DNA matches it firmly. Clone size is shown for a subset of rows, as once, few, many or a class of expanded clone.

size: -
length: 13
J: TRBJ1-2
V: TRBV6-5
D: -
DNA: TGTGCCAGCAGTAGAAGCAACAACTATGGCTACACCTTC
CDR3: CASSRSNNYGYTF

size: -
length: 14
J: TRBJ1-2
V: TRBV29-1
D: -
DNA: TGCAGCGTTGAATATCCCCCAGGGGCCTATGGCTACACCTTC
CDR3: CSVEYPPGAYGYTF

size: few
length: 16
J: TRBJ2-5
V: TRBV4-2
D: -
DNA: TGTGCCAGCAGCCAAGAGCCCTCCGGCGGATCAGAGACCCAGTACTTC
CDR3: CASSQEPSGGSETQYF

size: -
length: 14
J: TRBJ1-1
V: TRBV18
D: -
DNA: TGTGCCAGCTCACTTGGACAGTTGAACACTGAAGCTTTCTTT
CDR3: CASSLGQLNTEAFF

size: -
length: 12
J: TRBJ1-1
V: TRBV6-5
D: TRBD1
DNA: TGTGCCACCACAGGGGGATACACTGAAGCTTTCTTT
CDR3: CATTGGYTEAFF

size: -
length: 15
J: TRBJ1-1
V: TRBV19
D: -
DNA: TGTGCCAGTAGTATCGGAGGACAGAGTGGCACTGAAGCTTTCTTT
CDR3: CASSIGGQSGTEAFF

size: few
length: 14
J: TRBJ1-1
V: TRBV10-3
D: -
DNA: TGTGCCATAAGAAAGGGGGTAGGGGACACTGAAGCTTTCTTT
CDR3: CAIRKGVGDTEAFF

size: -
length: 12
J: TRBJ2-5
V: TRBV7-7
D: TRBD1
DNA: TGTGCTAGCAGTTCGACAGGGGAGACCCAGTACTTC
CDR3: CASSSTGETQYF

size: -
length: 15
J: TRBJ1-5
V: TRBV6-2/TRBV6-3
D: -
DNA: TGTGCCAGCAGTTACGGCGGGCCTGGCGATCAGCCCCAGCATTTT
CDR3: CASSYGGPGDQPQHF

size: many
length: 15
J: TRBJ2-1
V: TRBV6-4
D: -
DNA: TGTGCCAGCAGTGACTCTAGCGGATCCTACAATGAGCAGTTCTTC
CDR3: CASSDSSGSYNEQFF

size: -
length: 15
J: TRBJ1-6
V: TRBV4-3
D: -
DNA: TGCGCCAGCAGCCAAGAGAACAGTTATAATTCACCCCTCCACTTT
CDR3: CASSQENSYNSPLHF

size: once
length: 13
J: TRBJ2-2
V: TRBV7-6
D: -
DNA: TGTGCCAGCAGCTTCGCGGGGACCGGGGAGCTGTTTTTT
CDR3: CASSFAGTGELFF

size: -
length: 13
J: TRBJ1-1
V: TRBV2
D: TRBD1
DNA: TGTGCCAGCAGTGGAGACAGGGACACTGAAGCTTTCTTT
CDR3: CASSGDRDTEAFF

size: once
length: 16
J: TRBJ2-1
V: TRBV18
D: TRBD2
DNA: TGTGCCAGCTCACTGACTAGCGGGGGCGGTGGGAATGAGCAGTTCTTC
CDR3: CASSLTSGGGGNEQFF

size: -
length: 11
J: TRBJ1-4
V: TRBV2
D: TRBD1
DNA: TGTGCCAGCGAAGGGGGCGAAAAACTGTTTTTT
CDR3: CASEGGEKLFF

size: once
length: 14
J: TRBJ1-6
V: TRBV18
D: TRBD1
DNA: TGTGCCAGCTCCCAAACAGGGGGCCTTTCACCCCTCCACTTT
CDR3: CASSQTGGLSPLHF

size: once
length: 14
J: TRBJ2-1
V: TRBV5-1
D: TRBD2
DNA: TGCGCCAGCGCCCGGGACTACCAATTCGATGAGCAGTTCTTC
CDR3: CASARDYQFDEQFF

size: -
length: 15
J: TRBJ1-6
V: TRBV29-1
D: -
DNA: TGCAGCGTCCACACCGGAGACCCCTATAATTCACCCCTCCACTTT
CDR3: CSVHTGDPYNSPLHF

size: -
length: 16
J: TRBJ2-1
V: TRBV3-1/TRBV3-2
D: TRBD2
DNA: TGTGCCAGCAGCCAAGGAGGGCGGGGGGACTACAATGAGCAGTTCTTC
CDR3: CASSQGGRGDYNEQFF

size: -
length: 11
J: TRBJ1-1
V: TRBV30
D: -
DNA: TGTGCCTGGACCGGGACACCTCAAGCTTTCTTT
CDR3: CAWTGTPQAFF

size: -
length: 13
J: TRBJ1-1
V: TRBV30
D: -
DNA: TGTGCCTGGAGTCGATTCAGGGCGACTGAAGCTTTCTTT
CDR3: CAWSRFRATEAFF

size: -
length: 16
J: TRBJ2-1
V: TRBV18
D: TRBD2
DNA: TGTGCCAGCTCCCCTAATTCCGGGACTAGCAGCAATGAGCAGTTCTTC
CDR3: CASSPNSGTSSNEQFF

size: once
length: 16
J: TRBJ1-6
V: TRBV30
D: -
DNA: TGTGCCCAACAACGTCAGGGAGGCGCGCTGAATTCACCCCTCCACTTT
CDR3: CAQQRQGGALNSPLHF

size: -
length: 17
J: TRBJ2-2
V: TRBV4-1
D: TRBD2
DNA: TGCGCCAGCAGCCCCTGGGGACTAGCGGGGAACACCGGGGAGCTGTTTTTT
CDR3: CASSPWGLAGNTGELFF

size: -
length: 16
J: TRBJ1-2
V: TRBV18
D: -
DNA: TGTGCCAGCTCACCCCCGACTGGGGGGGCGGGCTATGGCTACACCTTC
CDR3: CASSPPTGGAGYGYTF

size: once
length: 15
J: TRBJ1-4
V: TRBV6-5
D: TRBD1
DNA: TGTGCCAGCAGAGACAGGGGGCGCGCTAATGAAAAACTGTTTTTT
CDR3: CASRDRGRANEKLFF

size: -
length: 19
J: TRBJ2-1
V: TRBV19
D: TRBD2
DNA: TGTGCCAGTAGCCCAGGGGGACTAGCGGGTTTTAGCTCCTACAATGAGCAGTTCTTC
CDR3: CASSPGGLAGFSSYNEQFF

size: -
length: 14
J: TRBJ1-1
V: TRBV6-5
D: -
DNA: TGTGCCAGCAGTTACTCGAGACGGGACACTGAAGCTTTCTTT
CDR3: CASSYSRRDTEAFF

size: -
length: 14
J: TRBJ1-1
V: TRBV7-2
D: TRBD1
DNA: TGTGCCAGCAGCCAGCAGGGGGATAAAACTGAAGCTTTCTTT
CDR3: CASSQQGDKTEAFF

size: -
length: 15
J: TRBJ1-1
V: TRBV11-2
D: -
DNA: TGTGCCAGCAGCTTAGGGGCAGGCTCAGGCACTGAAGCTTTCTTT
CDR3: CASSLGAGSGTEAFF

size: -
length: 14
J: TRBJ2-2
V: TRBV14
D: TRBD2
DNA: TGTGCCAGCAACCCAGCGGGGGCCAGGGGGGAGCTGTTTTTT
CDR3: CASNPAGARGELFF

size: -
length: 17
J: TRBJ1-2
V: TRBV5-4
D: -
DNA: TGTGCCAGCAGCTTGCAGAGATTTTATACAGGTGGGGATGGCTACACCTTC
CDR3: CASSLQRFYTGGDGYTF

size: -
length: 16
J: TRBJ1-6
V: TRBV28
D: -
DNA: TGTGCCAGCAGCACCCGACAGTTTTCCTATAATTCACCCCTCCACTTT
CDR3: CASSTRQFSYNSPLHF

size: -
length: 15
J: TRBJ2-5
V: TRBV11-2
D: -
DNA: TGTGCCAGCAGCCCCGGGGGTGCCCCGACCTGGGCCCAGTACTTC
CDR3: CASSPGGAPTWAQYF

size: -
length: 14
J: TRBJ1-6
V: TRBV7-9
D: TRBD1
DNA: TGTGCCAGCAGCCCACAGGGGGCTGATTCACCCCTCCACTTT
CDR3: CASSPQGADSPLHF

size: once
length: 16
J: TRBJ2-7
V: TRBV2
D: -
DNA: TGTGCCAGCAGACCGGACCGCAGGGGCCGGTACTACGAGCAGTACTTC
CDR3: CASRPDRRGRYYEQYF

size: few
length: 14
J: TRBJ1-1
V: TRBV7-2
D: -
DNA: TGTGCCAGCAGCCCCGTTGACAGCTACACTGAAGCTTTCTTT
CDR3: CASSPVDSYTEAFF

size: -
length: 15
J: TRBJ2-5
V: TRBV19
D: -
DNA: TGTGCCAGTAGTATATCCCCTCAAAGGAGAGAGACCCAGTACTTC
CDR3: CASSISPQRRETQYF

size: -
length: 11
J: TRBJ1-6
V: TRBV6-2/TRBV6-3
D: -
DNA: TGTGCCAGCAGTGATAGTTCACCCCTCCACTTT
CDR3: CASSDSSPLHF

size: -
length: 15
J: TRBJ1-1
V: TRBV11-3
D: TRBD1
DNA: TGTGCCAGCAGCCCCCAACCGGGACAGGGGGCTGAAGCTTTCTTT
CDR3: CASSPQPGQGAEAFF

size: -
length: 15
J: TRBJ2-5
V: TRBV2
D: -
DNA: TGTGCCAGCAGTACATCTCCGGGACAACAAGAGACCCAGTACTTC
CDR3: CASSTSPGQQETQYF

size: -
length: 20
J: TRBJ2-1
V: TRBV5-5
D: TRBD2
DNA: TGTGCCAGCAGCGCCGGGGGGAGGGCCTTACCTCTAAGCTCCTACAATGAGCAGTTCTTC
CDR3: CASSAGGRALPLSSYNEQFF

size: -
length: 15
J: TRBJ1-2
V: TRBV6-5
D: -
DNA: TGTGCCAGCAGTCTCGGCGGGGGAACGGTCTATGGCTACACCTTC
CDR3: CASSLGGGTVYGYTF

size: -
length: 15
J: TRBJ1-1
V: TRBV11-3
D: -
DNA: TGTGCCAGCAGCTTAGATTTTGGTAGGAACACTGAAGCTTTCTTT
CDR3: CASSLDFGRNTEAFF

size: -
length: 15
J: TRBJ2-1
V: TRBV18
D: TRBD1
DNA: TGTGCCAGCTCCCGAGAAGCAGGGGGCTACAATGAGCAGTTCTTC
CDR3: CASSREAGGYNEQFF

size: -
length: 14
J: TRBJ1-1
V: TRBV5-5
D: -
DNA: TGTGCCAGCAGCTTGCGGGGAGAGAACACTGAAGCTTTCTTT
CDR3: CASSLRGENTEAFF

size: once
length: 12
J: TRBJ1-2
V: TRBV3-1/TRBV3-2
D: TRBD1
DNA: TGTGCCAGTGGGACAGGGGGGTATGGCTACACCTTC
CDR3: CASGTGGYGYTF

size: -
length: 15
J: TRBJ2-7
V: TRBV19
D: TRBD2
DNA: TGTGCCAGTAGTAGACTAGCGGGGTCTCTGGACGAGCAGTACTTC
CDR3: CASSRLAGSLDEQYF

size: -
length: 12
J: TRBJ2-1
V: TRBV7-9
D: -
DNA: TGTGCCAGCGGTGAACAGGGCGACGAGCAGTTCTTC
CDR3: CASGEQGDEQFF

size: -
length: 14
J: TRBJ1-3
V: TRBV27
D: -
DNA: TGTGCCAGCATGCGAGGGGGATCTGGAAACACCATATATTTT
CDR3: CASMRGGSGNTIYF

size: -
length: 13
J: TRBJ2-7
V: TRBV16
D: -
DNA: TGTGCCAGCAGCCAATCGAGGGGGTACGAGCAGTACTTC
CDR3: CASSQSRGYEQYF

size: -
length: 13
J: TRBJ2-3
V: TRBV6-6
D: -
DNA: TGTGCCAGCAGGGACAGTAGCACAGATACGCAGTATTTT
CDR3: CASRDSSTDTQYF

size: -
length: 14
J: TRBJ2-2
V: TRBV28
D: TRBD2
DNA: TGTGCCAGCAGGCGGGGGGGGCAAGGCGGGGAGCTGTTTTTT
CDR3: CASRRGGQGGELFF

size: once
length: 16
J: TRBJ1-2
V: TRBV13
D: -
DNA: TGTGCCAGCAGCTTAGGACAGACCCGCGAACTCTATGGCTACACCTTC
CDR3: CASSLGQTRELYGYTF

size: once
length: 11
J: TRBJ1-1
V: TRBV6-5
D: -
DNA: TGTGCCAGCAACCAGGGGTATGAAGCTTTCTTT
CDR3: CASNQGYEAFF

size: -
length: 16
J: TRBJ2-2
V: TRBV4-1
D: TRBD2
DNA: TGCGCCAGCAGCACTAGCGGAACCCCGGGCACCGGGGAGCTGTTTTTT
CDR3: CASSTSGTPGTGELFF